This TCR beta chain originates from a study of shared clonotypes between healthy human individuals. Study-wide findings and caveats: Owing to a small donor count, the genetic and exposure-history diversity represented was limited. The sharing of 4.5% to 5% of naive CD4 clonotypes was seen across several donors.

As concerns this clone: The antigen is undetermined.

Deletions cut 7 bases from V and 3 bases from J, with 15 bases between. Germline V gene sequence: CDR1 SQVTM, CDR2 ANQGSEA. This CDR3 region has 13 residues. Profiling relied on immunoSEQ multiplex PCR, and the TCRdb table lists in-frame clones only, not all of them. The sample lists about 660,000 clones; roughly 70% were seen once. The chain employs TRBV29-1 and TRBJ1-2; tentatively, D is TRBD1 (6 bases). The specimen sequenced was memory CD4+ T cells sorted from blood. Subset indicated: CD45RA-negative fraction. The sequence derives from a woman younger than 45 in good health. DNA for the CDR3: TGCAGCGCTAAGACAGGAACTGACTATGGCTACACCTTC. Translation gives CSAKTGTDYGYTF.